Described below is a single T cell receptor beta chain sequence and its context. Its antigen is still unknown. An end of the junction does not agree with germline; a read error may underlie this. The data were obtained in a study of cytomegalovirus exposure and HLA in healthy donors. 60 Vbeta and 13 Jbeta primers were used in PCR. TCRdb keeps only in-frame clones here, not all; method: immunoSEQ multiplex PCR. Of around 99,000 clones in the sample, under 85% are singletons; the top ten hold around 7.7%. This CDR3 has 15 amino acids. Germline loops: CDR1 SEHNR, CDR2 FQNEAQ (reference sequence). Findings and caveats of the study: Specificity of a few CMV-associated chains for CMV antigens was verified in vitro. One cluster of highly shared sequence variants probably arose as a sequencing artifact. Previous analysis showed most TCR beta V segments were productive about 90% or about 30% of the time. The authors enumerated some 170 TCR beta chains as linked to cytomegalovirus.

The receptor's source is a woman between 50 and 59 years old in good health and CMV-seropositive. Sequenced input: PBMCs. J is TRBJ1-2 and V is TRBV7-9; D call uncertain. The CDR3 coding sequence is TGTTCCAGCAGCTTAGTAGTCGAGAATCTAGATGGCTACACCTTC. Its translation: CSSSLVVENLDGYTF.